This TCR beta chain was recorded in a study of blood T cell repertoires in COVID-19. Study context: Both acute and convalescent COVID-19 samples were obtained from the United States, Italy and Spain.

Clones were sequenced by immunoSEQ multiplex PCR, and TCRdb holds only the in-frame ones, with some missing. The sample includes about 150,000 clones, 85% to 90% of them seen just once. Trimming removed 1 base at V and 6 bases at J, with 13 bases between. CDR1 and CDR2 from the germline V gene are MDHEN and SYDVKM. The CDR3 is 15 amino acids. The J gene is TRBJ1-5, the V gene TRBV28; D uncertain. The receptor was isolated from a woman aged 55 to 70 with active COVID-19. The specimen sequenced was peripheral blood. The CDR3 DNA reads TGTGCCAGCAGTTTATTATCGAGGGTTGGTCAGCCCCAGCATTTT. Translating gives CASSLLSRVGQPQHF.